The present T cell receptor beta chain was sequenced within a study of OX40 agonist ivuxolimab in advanced cancers. Study-level background: People in dose escalation had one of these cancers: hepatocellular carcinoma, melanoma, renal cell or head and neck cancer.

TCRdb's copy holds only in-frame clones and misses some; the assay was immunoSEQ multiplex PCR. The repertoire consists of roughly 120,000 clones, with around 92% occurring once and the leading ten covering around 0.81%. CDR1 and CDR2 (germline): SGHRS, YFSETQ. The CDR3 spans 15 residues. V was clipped by 2 bases and J by 5 bases; unmatched bases: 4. This rearrangement joins TRBV5-1 to TRBJ1-4; 9 bases are shared with TRBD1. The sequence derives from an adult with an advanced solid tumor such as melanoma, head and neck, liver or kidney cancer. The sample in question was CD4+ or CD8+ T cells sorted from blood, obtained in a trial of the OX40 agonist ivuxolimab. CDR3 region: CASSFGDRVNEKLFF. The DNA for the CDR3 is TGCGCCAGCAGCTTTGGGGACAGGGTGAATGAAAAACTGTTTTTT.